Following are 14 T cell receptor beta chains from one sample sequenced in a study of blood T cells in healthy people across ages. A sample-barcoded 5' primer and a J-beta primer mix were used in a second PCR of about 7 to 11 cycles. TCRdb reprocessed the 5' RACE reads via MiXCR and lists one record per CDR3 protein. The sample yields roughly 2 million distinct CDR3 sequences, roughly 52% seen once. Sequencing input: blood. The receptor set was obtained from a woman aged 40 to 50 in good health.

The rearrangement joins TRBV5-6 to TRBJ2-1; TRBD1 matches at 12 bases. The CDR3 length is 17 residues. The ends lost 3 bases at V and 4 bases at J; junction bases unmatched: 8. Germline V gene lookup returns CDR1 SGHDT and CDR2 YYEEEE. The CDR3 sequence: CASSSNRDRGLYNEQFF. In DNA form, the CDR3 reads TGTGCCAGCAGCTCAAACCGGGACAGGGGGCTATACAATGAGCAGTTCTTC.

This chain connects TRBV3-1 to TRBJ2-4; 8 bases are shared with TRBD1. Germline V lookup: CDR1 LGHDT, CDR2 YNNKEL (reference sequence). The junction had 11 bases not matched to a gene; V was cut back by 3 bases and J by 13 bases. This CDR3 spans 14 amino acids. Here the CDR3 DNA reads TGTGCCAGCAGCCATAAGCAAGGGACAGGAGAGCAGTACTTC. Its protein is CASSHKQGTGEQYF.

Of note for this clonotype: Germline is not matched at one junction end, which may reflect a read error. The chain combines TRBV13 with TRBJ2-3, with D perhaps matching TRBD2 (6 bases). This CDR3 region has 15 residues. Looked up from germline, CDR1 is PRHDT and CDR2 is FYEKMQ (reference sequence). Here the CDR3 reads CASSLEVLAAETQYF. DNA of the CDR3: TGTGCCAGCAGCTTAGAGGTGTTAGCGGCAGAGACGCAGTATTTT.

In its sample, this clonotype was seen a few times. CDR3 in amino acids: CASSWSGAYEQYF. The CDR3 DNA follows: TGTGCCAGCAGTTGGAGCGGTGCCTACGAGCAGTACTTC. The J gene is TRBJ2-7, the V gene TRBV2; a possible D gene is TRBD2 (5 bases). CDR3 size: 13 residues. Trimming removed 5 bases at V and 2 bases at J, with 10 bases between. Germline V gene data show CDR1 as SNHLY and CDR2 as FYNNEI.

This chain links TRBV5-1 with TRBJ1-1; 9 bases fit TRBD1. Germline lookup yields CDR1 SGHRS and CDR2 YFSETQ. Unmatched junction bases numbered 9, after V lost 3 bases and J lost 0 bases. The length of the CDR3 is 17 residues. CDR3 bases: TGCGCCAGCAGCTCCAGGGCGGGACAGGGTATGAACACTGAAGCTTTCTTT. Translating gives CASSSRAGQGMNTEAFF.

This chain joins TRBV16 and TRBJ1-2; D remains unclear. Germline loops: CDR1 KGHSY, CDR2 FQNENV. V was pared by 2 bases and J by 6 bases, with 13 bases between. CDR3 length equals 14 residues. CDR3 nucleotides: TGTGCCAGCAGCCAAGCGGGTAGTGGGAATGGCTACACCTTC. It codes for CASSQAGSGNGYTF.

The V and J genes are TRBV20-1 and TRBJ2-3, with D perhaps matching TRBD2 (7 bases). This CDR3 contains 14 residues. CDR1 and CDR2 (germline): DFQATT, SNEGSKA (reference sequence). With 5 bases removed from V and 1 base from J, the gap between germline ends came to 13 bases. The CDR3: CSAVRGARTDTQYF. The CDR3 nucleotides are TGCAGTGCTGTACGGGGGGCTCGCACAGATACGCAGTATTTT.

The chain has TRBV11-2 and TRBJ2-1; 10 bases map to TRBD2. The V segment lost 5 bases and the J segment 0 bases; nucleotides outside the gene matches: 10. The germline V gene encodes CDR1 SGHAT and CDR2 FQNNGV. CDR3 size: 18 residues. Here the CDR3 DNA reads TGTGCCAGCAGCGGGGGCGGGTCTAGCGGGAGCTCCTACAATGAGCAGTTCTTC. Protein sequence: CASSGGGSSGSSYNEQFF.

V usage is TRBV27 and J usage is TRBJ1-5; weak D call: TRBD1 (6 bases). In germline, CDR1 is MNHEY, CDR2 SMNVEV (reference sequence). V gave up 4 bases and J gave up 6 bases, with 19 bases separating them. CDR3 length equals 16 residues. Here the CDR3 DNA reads TGTGCCAGCAGTTCAGTCACAGGGTCGGGGCCTCAGCCCCAGCATTTT. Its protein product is CASSSVTGSGPQPQHF.

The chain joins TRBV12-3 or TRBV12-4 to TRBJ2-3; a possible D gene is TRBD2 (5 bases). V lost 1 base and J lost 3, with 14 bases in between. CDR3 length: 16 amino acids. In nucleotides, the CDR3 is TGTGCCAGCAGTTTAGGGACTGGGGTTAGAACAGATACGCAGTATTTT. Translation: CASSLGTGVRTDTQYF.

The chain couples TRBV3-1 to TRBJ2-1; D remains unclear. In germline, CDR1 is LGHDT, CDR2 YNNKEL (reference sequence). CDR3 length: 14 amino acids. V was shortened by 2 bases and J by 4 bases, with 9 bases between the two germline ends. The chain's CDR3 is CASSQPGRYNEQFF. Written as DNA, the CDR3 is TGTGCCAGCAGCCAACCCGGACGATACAATGAGCAGTTCTTC.

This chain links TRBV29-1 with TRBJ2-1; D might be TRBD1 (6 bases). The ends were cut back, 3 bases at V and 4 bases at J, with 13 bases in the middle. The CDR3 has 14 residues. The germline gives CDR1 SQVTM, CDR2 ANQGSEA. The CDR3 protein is CSVDYTGLYNEQFF. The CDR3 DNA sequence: TGCAGCGTTGATTACACAGGGCTGTACAATGAGCAGTTCTTC.

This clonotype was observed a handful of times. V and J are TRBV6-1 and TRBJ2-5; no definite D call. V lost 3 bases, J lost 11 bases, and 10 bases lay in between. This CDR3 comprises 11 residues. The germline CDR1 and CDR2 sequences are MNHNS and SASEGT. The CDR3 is CASSDRDGQYF. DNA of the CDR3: TGTGCCAGCAGTGACCGAGACGGGCAGTACTTC.

The CDR3 DNA follows: TGTGCCAGCAGTGCCCTCGACCCAAGGGGCGAGCAGTACTTC. It specifies CASSALDPRGEQYF. The genes are TRBV6-2 or TRBV6-3 and TRBJ2-7; D may be TRBD1 (5 bases). Per germline, CDR1 MNHEY and CDR2 SVGEGT. Trimming took off 5 bases at V and 6 bases at J, with 17 bases between the two ends. The CDR3 is 14 residues long.